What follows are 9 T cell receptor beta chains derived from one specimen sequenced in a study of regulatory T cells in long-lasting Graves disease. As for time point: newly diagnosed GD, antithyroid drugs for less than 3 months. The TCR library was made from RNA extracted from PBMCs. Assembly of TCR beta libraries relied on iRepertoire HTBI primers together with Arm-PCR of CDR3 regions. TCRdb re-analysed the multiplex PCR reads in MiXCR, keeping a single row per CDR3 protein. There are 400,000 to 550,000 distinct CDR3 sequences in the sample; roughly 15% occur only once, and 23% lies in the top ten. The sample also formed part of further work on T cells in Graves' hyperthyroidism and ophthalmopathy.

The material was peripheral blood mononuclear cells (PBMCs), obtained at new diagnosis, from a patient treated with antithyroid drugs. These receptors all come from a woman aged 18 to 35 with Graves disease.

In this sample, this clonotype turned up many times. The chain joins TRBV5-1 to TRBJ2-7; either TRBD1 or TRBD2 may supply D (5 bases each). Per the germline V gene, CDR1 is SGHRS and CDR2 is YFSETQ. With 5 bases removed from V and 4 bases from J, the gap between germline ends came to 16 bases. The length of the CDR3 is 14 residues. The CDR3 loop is CASSTRDGSYEQYF. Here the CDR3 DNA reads TGCGCCAGCAGTACTAGGGACGGGTCGTACGAGCAGTACTTC.

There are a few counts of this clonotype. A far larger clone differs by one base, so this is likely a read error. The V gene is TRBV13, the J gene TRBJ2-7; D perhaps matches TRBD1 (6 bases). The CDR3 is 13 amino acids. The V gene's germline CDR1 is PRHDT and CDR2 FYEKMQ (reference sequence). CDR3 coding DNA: TGTGCCAGCACACGGGACACCTCCTACGAGCGGTACTTC. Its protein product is CASTRDTSYERYF.

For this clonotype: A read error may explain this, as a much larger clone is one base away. The CDR3 is CASSPTPGRYNEQYF. Here the CDR3 DNA reads TGTGCCAGCAGCCCGACTCCCGGGAGGTACAATGAGCAGTACTTC. This rearrangement joins TRBV11-2 to TRBJ2-7; 7 positions match TRBD2. CDR3 length: 15 residues. V gave up 5 bases and J gave up 7 bases; unmatched junction bases: 14. From germline, CDR1 is SGHAT and CDR2 FQNNGV.

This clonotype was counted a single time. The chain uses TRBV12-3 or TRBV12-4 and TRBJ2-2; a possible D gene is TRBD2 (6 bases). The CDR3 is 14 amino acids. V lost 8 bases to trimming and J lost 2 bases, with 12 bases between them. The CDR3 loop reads CASGAGTNTGELFF. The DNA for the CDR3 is TGTGCCAGCGGGGCGGGGACCAACACCGGGGAGCTGTTTTTT.

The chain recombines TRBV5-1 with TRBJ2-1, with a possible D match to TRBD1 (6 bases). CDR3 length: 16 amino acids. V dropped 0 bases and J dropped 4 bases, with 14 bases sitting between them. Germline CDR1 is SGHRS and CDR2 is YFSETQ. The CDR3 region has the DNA TGCGCCAGCAGCTTGGCCGAAAGGACAGTGTACAATGAGCAGTTCTTC. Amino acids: CASSLAERTVYNEQFF.

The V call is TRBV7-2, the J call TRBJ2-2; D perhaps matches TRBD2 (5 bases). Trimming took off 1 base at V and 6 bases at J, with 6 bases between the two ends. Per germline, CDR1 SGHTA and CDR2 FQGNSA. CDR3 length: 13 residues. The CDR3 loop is CASSLGTSGELFF. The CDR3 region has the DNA TGTGCCAGCAGCTTAGGGACTTCCGGGGAGCTGTTTTTT.

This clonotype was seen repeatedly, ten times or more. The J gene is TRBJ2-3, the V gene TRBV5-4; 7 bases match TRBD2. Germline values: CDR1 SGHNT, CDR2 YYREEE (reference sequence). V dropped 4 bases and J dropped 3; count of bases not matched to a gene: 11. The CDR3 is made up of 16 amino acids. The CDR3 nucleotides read TGTGCCAGCAGCCTGGGGAGGCGGGAGAGAACAGATACGCAGTATTTT. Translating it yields CASSLGRRERTDTQYF.

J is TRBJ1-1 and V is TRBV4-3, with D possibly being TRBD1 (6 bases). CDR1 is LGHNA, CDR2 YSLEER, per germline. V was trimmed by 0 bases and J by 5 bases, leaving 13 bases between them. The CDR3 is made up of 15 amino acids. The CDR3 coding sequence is TGCGCCAGCAGCCAAGAAGCGGGGGGCCGAACTGAAGCTTTCTTT. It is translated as CASSQEAGGRTEAFF.

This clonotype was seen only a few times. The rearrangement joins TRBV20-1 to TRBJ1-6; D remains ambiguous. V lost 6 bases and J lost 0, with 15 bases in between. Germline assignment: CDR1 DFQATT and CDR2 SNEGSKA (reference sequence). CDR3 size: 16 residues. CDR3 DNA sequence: TGCAGTGCCCCTAAAAGAGTCGGCTCCTATAATTCACCCCTCCACTTT. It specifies CSAPKRVGSYNSPLHF.